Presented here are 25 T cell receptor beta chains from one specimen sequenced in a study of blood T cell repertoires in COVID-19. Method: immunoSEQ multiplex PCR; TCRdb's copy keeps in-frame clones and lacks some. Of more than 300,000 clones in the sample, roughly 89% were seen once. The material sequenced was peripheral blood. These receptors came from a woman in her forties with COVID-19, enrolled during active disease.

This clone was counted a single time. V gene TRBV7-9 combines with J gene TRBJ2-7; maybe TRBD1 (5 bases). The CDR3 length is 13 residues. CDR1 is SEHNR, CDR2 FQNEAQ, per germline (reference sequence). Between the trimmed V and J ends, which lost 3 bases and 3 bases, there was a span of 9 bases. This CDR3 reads CASSFSQGYEQYF. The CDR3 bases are TGTGCCAGCAGCTTCAGCCAGGGCTACGAGCAGTACTTC.

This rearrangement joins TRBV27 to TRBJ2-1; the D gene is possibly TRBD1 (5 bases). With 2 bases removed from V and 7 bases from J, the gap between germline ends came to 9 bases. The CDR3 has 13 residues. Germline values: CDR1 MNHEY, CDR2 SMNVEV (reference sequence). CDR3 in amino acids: CASSLNRLNEQFF. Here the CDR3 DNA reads TGTGCCAGCAGTTTAAACAGGTTGAATGAGCAGTTCTTC.

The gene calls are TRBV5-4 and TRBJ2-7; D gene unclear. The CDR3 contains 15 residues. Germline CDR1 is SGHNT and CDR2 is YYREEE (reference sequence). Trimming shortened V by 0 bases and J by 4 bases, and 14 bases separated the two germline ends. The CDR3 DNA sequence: TGTGCCAGCAGCTTGGGAACTCTGTCAAAGTACGAGCAGTACTTC. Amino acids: CASSLGTLSKYEQYF.

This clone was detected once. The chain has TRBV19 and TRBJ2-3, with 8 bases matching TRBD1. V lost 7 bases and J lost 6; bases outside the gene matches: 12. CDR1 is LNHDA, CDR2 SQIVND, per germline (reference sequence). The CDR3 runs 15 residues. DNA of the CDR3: TGTGCCAGTAAGAGGACAGGGCCTTTTGCTGATACGCAGTATTTT. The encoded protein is CASKRTGPFADTQYF.

The CDR3 bases are TGTGCCAGTAGTATTGCCAACAGGGGCGGCCAAGAGACCCAGTACTTC. It translates to CASSIANRGGQETQYF. The chain combines TRBV19 with TRBJ2-5, with 7 bases matching TRBD1. Per the germline V gene, CDR1 is LNHDA and CDR2 is SQIVND (reference sequence). CDR3 length equals 16 residues. Germline trimming cut 3 bases from V and 1 base from J; bases unmatched to any gene: 8.

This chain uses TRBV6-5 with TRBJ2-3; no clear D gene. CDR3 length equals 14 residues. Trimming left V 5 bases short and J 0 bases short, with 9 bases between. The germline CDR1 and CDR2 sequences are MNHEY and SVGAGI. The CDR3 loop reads CASSRPRSTDTQYF. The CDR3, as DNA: TGTGCCAGCAGTCGACCGAGGAGCACAGATACGCAGTATTTT.

Here the CDR3 reads CASSLLQGGDMNTEAFF. The CDR3, as DNA: TGTGCCAGCAGTCTCCTACAGGGGGGAGACATGAACACTGAAGCTTTCTTT. The J gene is TRBJ1-1, the V gene TRBV28, with 8 nucleotides matching TRBD1. V dropped 5 bases and J dropped 0; count of bases not matched to a gene: 11. CDR3 length: 17 amino acids. Germline V gives CDR1 MDHEN, CDR2 SYDVKM.

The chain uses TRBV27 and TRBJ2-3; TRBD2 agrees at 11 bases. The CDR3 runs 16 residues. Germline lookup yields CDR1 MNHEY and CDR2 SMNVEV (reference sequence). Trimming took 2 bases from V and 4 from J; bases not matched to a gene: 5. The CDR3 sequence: CASSLNSGGASDTQYF. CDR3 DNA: TGTGCCAGCAGTTTAAATAGCGGGGGGGCATCAGATACGCAGTATTTT.

The CDR3 nucleotides are TGTGCCAGCAGTGTCGGGACAGGGGGCACCTACAATGAGCAGTTCTTC. This gives the protein CASSVGTGGTYNEQFF. The rearrangement joins TRBV2 to TRBJ2-1, with 12 bases lining up with TRBD1. With V trimmed by 4 bases and J by 2 bases, 3 bases remained unmatched. Germline V CDR1 and CDR2: SNHLY, FYNNEI. This CDR3 region has 16 residues.

As DNA, the CDR3 is TGTGCCAGCAGCTTTCCCTCCGACAGGGGGCTCTGTACTAATGAAAAACTGTTTTTT. Translated, it gives CASSFPSDRGLCTNEKLFF. The V and J genes are TRBV5-6 and TRBJ1-4; TRBD1 agrees at 10 bases. Germline values: CDR1 SGHDT, CDR2 YYEEEE. This CDR3 region has 19 residues. V shed 2 bases, J shed 2 bases, and the junction held 12 bases outside the gene matches. The entire variable domain, with the rest obtained from reference TRBV5-6 and TRBJ1-4, is as follows: DAGVTQSPTHLIKTRGQQVTLRCSPKSGHDTVSWYQQALGQGPQFIFQYYEEEERQRGNFPDRFSGHQFPNYSSELNVNALLLGDSALYLCASSFPSDRGLCTNEKLFFGSGTQLSVL.

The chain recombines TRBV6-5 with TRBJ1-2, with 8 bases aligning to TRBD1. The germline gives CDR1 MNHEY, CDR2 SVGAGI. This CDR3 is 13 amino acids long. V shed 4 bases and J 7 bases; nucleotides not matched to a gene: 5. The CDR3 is CASSFQGAIGYTF. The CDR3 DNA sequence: TGTGCCAGCAGTTTCCAGGGGGCGATTGGCTACACCTTC.

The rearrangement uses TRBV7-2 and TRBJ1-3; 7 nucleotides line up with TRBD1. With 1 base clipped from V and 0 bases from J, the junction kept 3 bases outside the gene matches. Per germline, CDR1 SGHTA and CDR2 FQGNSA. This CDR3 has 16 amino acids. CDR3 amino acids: CASSLDPGGSGNTIYF. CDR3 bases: TGTGCCAGCAGCTTAGATCCAGGGGGCTCTGGAAACACCATATATTTT.

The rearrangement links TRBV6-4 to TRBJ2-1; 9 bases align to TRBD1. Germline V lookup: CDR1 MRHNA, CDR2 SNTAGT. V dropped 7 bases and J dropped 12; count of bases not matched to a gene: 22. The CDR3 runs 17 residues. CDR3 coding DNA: TGTGCCAGCACCCAGGGGGTTAGGGACAGGGTTTTACCCCCGCAGTTCTTC. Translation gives CASTQGVRDRVLPPQFF.

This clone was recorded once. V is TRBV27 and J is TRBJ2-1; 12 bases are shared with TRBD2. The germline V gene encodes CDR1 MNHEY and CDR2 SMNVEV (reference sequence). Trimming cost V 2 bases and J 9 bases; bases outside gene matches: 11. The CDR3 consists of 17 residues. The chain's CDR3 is CASSLNFPLAGGGEQFF. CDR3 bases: TGTGCCAGCAGTTTAAATTTCCCCCTAGCGGGAGGGGGTGAGCAGTTCTTC.

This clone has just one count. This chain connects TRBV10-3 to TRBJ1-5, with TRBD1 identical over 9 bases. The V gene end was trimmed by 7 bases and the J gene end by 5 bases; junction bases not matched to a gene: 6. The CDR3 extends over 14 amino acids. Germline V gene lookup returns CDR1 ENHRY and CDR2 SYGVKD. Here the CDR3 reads CAINSDRGDQPQHF. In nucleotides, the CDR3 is TGTGCCATCAACTCGGACAGGGGTGATCAGCCCCAGCATTTT.

The CDR3 DNA sequence: TGTGCCAGCAGTTACTTGAGGGAGGTCGGGGAGCTGTTTTTT. Its protein is CASSYLREVGELFF. V gene TRBV6-2 or TRBV6-3 combines with J gene TRBJ2-2; tentative D call: TRBD2 (6 bases). V was cut by 1 base and J by 7 bases, with 10 bases left in between. The CDR3 length is 14 residues. Per germline, CDR1 MNHEY and CDR2 SVGEGT.

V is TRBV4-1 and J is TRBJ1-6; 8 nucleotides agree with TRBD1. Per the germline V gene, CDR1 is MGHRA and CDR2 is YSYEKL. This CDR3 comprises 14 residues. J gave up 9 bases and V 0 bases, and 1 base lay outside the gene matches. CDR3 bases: TGCGCCAGCAGCCAAGAGGACAGGGCTTCACCCCTCCACTTT. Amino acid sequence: CASSQEDRASPLHF.

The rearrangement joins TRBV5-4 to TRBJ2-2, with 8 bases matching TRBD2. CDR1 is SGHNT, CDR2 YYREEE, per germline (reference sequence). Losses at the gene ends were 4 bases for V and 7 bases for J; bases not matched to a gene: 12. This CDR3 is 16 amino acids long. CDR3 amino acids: CASSPRSGAVFGELFF. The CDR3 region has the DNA TGTGCCAGCAGCCCCCGTAGCGGGGCCGTGTTCGGGGAGCTGTTTTTT.

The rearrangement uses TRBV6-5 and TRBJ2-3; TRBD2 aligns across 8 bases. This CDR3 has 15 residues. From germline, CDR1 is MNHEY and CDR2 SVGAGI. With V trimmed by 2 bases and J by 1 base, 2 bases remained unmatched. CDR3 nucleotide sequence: TGTGCCAGCAGTTACACGACTAGCGGCACAGATACGCAGTATTTT. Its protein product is CASSYTTSGTDTQYF.

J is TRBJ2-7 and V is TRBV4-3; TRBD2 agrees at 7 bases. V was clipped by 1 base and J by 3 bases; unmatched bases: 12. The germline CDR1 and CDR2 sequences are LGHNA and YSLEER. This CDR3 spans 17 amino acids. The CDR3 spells CASSQGEGPSGIYEQYF. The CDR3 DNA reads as TGCGCCAGCAGCCAAGGCGAGGGTCCTAGCGGAATCTACGAGCAGTACTTC.

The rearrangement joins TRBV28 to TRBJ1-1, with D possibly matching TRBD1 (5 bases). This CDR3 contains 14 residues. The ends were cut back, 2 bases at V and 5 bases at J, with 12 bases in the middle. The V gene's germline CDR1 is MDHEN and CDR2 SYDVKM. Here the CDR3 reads CASSLRGGGTEAFF. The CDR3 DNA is TGTGCCAGCAGTTTAAGGGGCGGGGGGACTGAAGCTTTCTTT.

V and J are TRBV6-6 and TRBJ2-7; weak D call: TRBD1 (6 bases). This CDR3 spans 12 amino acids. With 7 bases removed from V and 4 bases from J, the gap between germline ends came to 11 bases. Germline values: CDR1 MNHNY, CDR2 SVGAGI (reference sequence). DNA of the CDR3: TGTGCCAGCACCGCACAGGGTTACGAGCAGTACTTC. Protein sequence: CASTAQGYEQYF.

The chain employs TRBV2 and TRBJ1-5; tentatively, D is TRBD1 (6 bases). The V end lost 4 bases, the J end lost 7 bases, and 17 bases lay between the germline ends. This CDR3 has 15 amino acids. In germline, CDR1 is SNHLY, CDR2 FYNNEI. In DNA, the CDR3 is TGTGCCAGCAGTGTGGACGGGAATGGGGGCCAGCCCCAGCATTTT. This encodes CASSVDGNGGQPQHF.

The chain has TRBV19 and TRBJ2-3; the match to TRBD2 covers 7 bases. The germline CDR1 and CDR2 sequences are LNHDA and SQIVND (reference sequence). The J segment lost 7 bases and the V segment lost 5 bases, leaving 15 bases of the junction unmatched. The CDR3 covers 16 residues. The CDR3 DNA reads TGTGCCAGTAGTTCACCGGGACTACGGAACGGCCATACGCAGTATTTT. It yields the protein CASSSPGLRNGHTQYF.

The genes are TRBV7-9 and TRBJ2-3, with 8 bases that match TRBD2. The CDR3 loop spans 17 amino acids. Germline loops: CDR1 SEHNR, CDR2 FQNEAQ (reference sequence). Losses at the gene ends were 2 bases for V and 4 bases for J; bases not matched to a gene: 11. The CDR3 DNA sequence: TGTGCCAGCAGCTTAAGGTCGAGCGGGAGCATCCCAGATACGCAGTATTTT. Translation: CASSLRSSGSIPDTQYF.